This entry lists 8 T cell receptor beta chains sequenced from one sample in a study of identical twins. Via MiXCR, TCRdb re-called the 5' RACE reads, giving one row per CDR3 protein. The sample contains a few hundred thousand distinct CDR3 sequences, roughly 13% of which appear only once. The sample was also reused in another study, on yellow fever vaccine responses in identical twins.

Sequenced sample: memory (CD45RO+) T cells sorted from blood. These receptors were obtained from a woman aged 18-29 years in good health.

The CDR3 DNA follows: TGTGCCAGCAGTGACGAGTGGGTTGGGGGGGCATCCTACGAGCAGTACTTC. Translating gives CASSDEWVGGASYEQYF. The rearrangement links TRBV25-1 to TRBJ2-7; a weak D match, TRBD2 (7 bases). This CDR3 is 17 amino acids long. Germline V gene lookup returns CDR1 MGHDK and CDR2 SYGVNS. Trimming pared 3 bases from V and 1 base from J, leaving 19 bases between.

The chain employs TRBV7-2 and TRBJ2-7, with TRBD2 identical over 9 bases. CDR3 length: 15 amino acids. Germline CDR1 reads SGHTA; CDR2 reads FQGNSA. V was clipped by 5 bases and J by 6 bases; unmatched bases: 11. Here the CDR3 DNA reads TGTGCCAGCAGCCCATCTAGCGGGATCGGGTCCGAGCAGTACTTC. This codes for CASSPSSGIGSEQYF.

This clonotype was observed a handful of times. J is TRBJ2-1 and V is TRBV20-1; D perhaps matches TRBD1 (6 bases). The V end lost 4 bases, the J end lost 10 bases, and 17 bases lay between the germline ends. CDR3 length equals 13 residues. Germline V gene sequence: CDR1 DFQATT, CDR2 SNEGSKA (reference sequence). CDR3 in DNA: TGCAGTGCTACGCCTGCAGGGGTGGGCGAGCAGTTCTTC. Translated: CSATPAGVGEQFF.

CDR3 coding DNA: TGCAGTGCTAGAGTCTTACAGTACCAAGAGACCCAGTACTTC. Protein: CSARVLQYQETQYF. The chain couples TRBV20-1 to TRBJ2-5; unclear D gene. V lost 1 base and J 0 bases, leaving 9 bases between the germline ends. The CDR3 consists of 14 residues. Germline V gives CDR1 DFQATT, CDR2 SNEGSKA (reference sequence).

The table lists this clonotype with a few counts. The genes are TRBV4-3 and TRBJ2-2; D not certain. Germline V gives CDR1 LGHNA, CDR2 YSLEER. Trimming removed 0 bases from V and 6 bases from J, with 8 bases in between. The CDR3 has 14 residues. DNA of the CDR3: TGCGCCAGCAGCCAAGATAAGGCGGCCGGGGAGCTGTTTTTT. The encoded protein is CASSQDKAAGELFF.

V and J are TRBV10-3 and TRBJ2-2, with TRBD2 matching over 11 bases. The J segment lost 2 bases and the V segment lost 6 bases, leaving 5 bases of the junction unmatched. The germline V gene encodes CDR1 ENHRY and CDR2 SYGVKD. The CDR3 sequence is 16 residues long. The CDR3 DNA reads as TGTGCCATCAGGCAGGGACTAGCGGTAAACACCGGGGAGCTGTTTTTT. It codes for CAIRQGLAVNTGELFF.

The chain couples TRBV20-1 to TRBJ2-5; 9 nucleotides agree with TRBD1. The J segment lost 3 bases and the V segment lost 6 bases, leaving 5 bases of the junction unmatched. The CDR3 runs to 13 residues. The germline V gene has CDR1 DFQATT and CDR2 SNEGSKA (reference sequence). As DNA, the CDR3 is TGCAGTGCCGCCGGACAGGGGAAAGAGACCCAGTACTTC. It yields the protein CSAAGQGKETQYF.

This clonotype has ten or more counts. CDR3 coding DNA: TGTGCCAGCAGCGAGGCGCGGGTCGGGTCGGATGGCTACACCTTC. Translated: CASSEARVGSDGYTF. This sequence joins TRBV7-2 and TRBJ1-2, with D hard to call. The CDR3 length is 15 residues. From germline, CDR1 is SGHTA and CDR2 FQGNSA. Trimming stripped 5 bases from V and 6 bases from J, with 19 bases between.